The entry that follows covers one T cell receptor beta chain sequence. The source of the sample is a study of blood T cell repertoires in COVID-19. Looked up from germline, CDR1 is MRHNA and CDR2 is SNTAGT. The CDR3 is 15 residues long. Trimming removed 3 bases at V and 5 bases at J, with 11 bases between. Produced via immunoSEQ multiplex PCR; TCRdb's table is partial and in-frame only. Of approximately 100,000 clones listed, roughly 90% are singletons. The chain combines TRBV6-4 with TRBJ1-6, with D tentatively TRBD1 (6 bases). The source material was peripheral blood. This clonotype originated in a woman of 80 years or more in a cohort sampled during active COVID-19. In DNA form, the CDR3 reads TGTGCCAGCAGTGAAGAGTCAGGGGATAATTCACCCCTCCACTTT. The encoded protein is CASSEESGDNSPLHF.